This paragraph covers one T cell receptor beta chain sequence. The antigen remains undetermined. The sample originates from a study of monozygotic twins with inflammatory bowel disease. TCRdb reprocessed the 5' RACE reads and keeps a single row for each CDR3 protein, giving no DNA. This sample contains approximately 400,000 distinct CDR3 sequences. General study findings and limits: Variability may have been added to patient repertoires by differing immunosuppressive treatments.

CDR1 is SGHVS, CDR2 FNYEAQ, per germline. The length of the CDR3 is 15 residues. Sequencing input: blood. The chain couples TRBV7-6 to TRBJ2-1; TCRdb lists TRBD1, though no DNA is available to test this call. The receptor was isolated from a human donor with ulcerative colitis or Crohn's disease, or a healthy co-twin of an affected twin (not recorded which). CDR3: CASSLAGDRVNEQFF.